A single sample is the source of the 29 T cell receptor beta chains below, sequenced in a study of cytomegalovirus exposure and HLA in healthy donors. With 60 Vbeta and 13 Jbeta primers, the PCR was carried out. TCRdb keeps only in-frame clones here, not all; method: immunoSEQ multiplex PCR. The sample has approximately 160,000 clones; approximately 80% are singletons. Sample: PBMCs. The receptor source for this set is a woman between 18 and 30 years old in good health and CMV-seronegative.

V usage is TRBV2 and J usage is TRBJ2-1; 15 bases fit TRBD2. J lost 0 bases, V lost 11 bases, and 14 bases had no gene match. The CDR3 length is 19 residues. The germline V gene has CDR1 SNHLY and CDR2 FYNNEI. The CDR3 bases are TGTGCCGGGGGATGGGTCCCGGGACTAGCGGGAGGCTCCTACAATGAGCAGTTCTTC. It translates to CAGGWVPGLAGGSYNEQFF.

V and J are TRBV20-1 and TRBJ2-5, with 7 bases aligning to TRBD2. J was trimmed by 9 bases and V by 7 bases; bases with no gene match: 5. The CDR3 length is 10 residues. Germline CDR1 and CDR2: DFQATT and SNEGSKA (reference sequence). CDR3 DNA: TGCAGTGGCGGGGGTGTAGCCCAGTACTTC. Protein: CSGGGVAQYF.

The gene calls are TRBV5-1 and TRBJ2-7; TRBD1 matches 9 bases. The germline V gene encodes CDR1 SGHRS and CDR2 YFSETQ. After removal of 3 bases from V and 6 bases from J, the junction contained 10 bases not matched to a gene. The CDR3 is 15 residues long. DNA for the CDR3: TGCGCCAGCAGCTCAAAACCGGGACAGGGTCGCGAGCAGTACTTC. Its translation: CASSSKPGQGREQYF.

V and J are TRBV5-4 and TRBJ2-7; TRBD1 is a possible D gene (5 bases). Germline V gene data show CDR1 as SGHNT and CDR2 as YYREEE (reference sequence). There are 14 residues in the CDR3. V was trimmed by 0 bases and J by 5 bases, leaving 12 bases between them. The CDR3 protein is CASSLGQGFDEQYF. The CDR3 DNA follows: TGTGCCAGCAGCTTGGGGCAGGGATTCGACGAGCAGTACTTC.

This clone was detected once. V gene TRBV9 combines with J gene TRBJ2-1; 11 nucleotides align to TRBD2. CDR3 length: 15 amino acids. V lost 2 bases, J lost 8 bases, and 6 bases stayed unmatched. Germline values: CDR1 SGDLS, CDR2 YYNGEE. DNA for the CDR3: TGTGCCAGCAGCGTTACTAGCGGGAGTCCCGATGAGCAGTTCTTC. Its translation is CASSVTSGSPDEQFF.

The genes are TRBV10-3 and TRBJ1-1, with D perhaps matching TRBD1 (5 bases). V was trimmed by 6 bases and J by 1 base, leaving 12 bases between them. Germline CDR1 and CDR2: ENHRY and SYGVKD. This CDR3 comprises 14 residues. In DNA, the CDR3 is TGTGCCATCAGGGCCGGGGGGGGGAACACTGAAGCTTTCTTT. It translates to CAIRAGGGNTEAFF.

The chain uses TRBV5-4 and TRBJ2-5, with 8 bases fitting TRBD2. The length of the CDR3 is 17 residues. Trimming cost V 1 base and J 2 bases; bases outside gene matches: 10. The germline gives CDR1 SGHNT, CDR2 YYREEE (reference sequence). Written as DNA, the CDR3 is TGTGCCAGCAGCTTGAGTCGGGAGGGCGTAGAACAAGAGACCCAGTACTTC. It yields the protein CASSLSREGVEQETQYF. Full variable domain (missing parts from reference TRBV5-4 and TRBJ2-5): ETGVTQSPTHLIKTRGQQVTLRCSSQSGHNTVSWYQQALGQGPQFIFQYYREEENGRGNFPPRFSGLQFPNYSSELNVNALELDDSALYLCASSLSREGVEQETQYFGPGTRLLVL.

The rearrangement joins TRBV7-9 to TRBJ1-2; no definite D call. Germline V gene data show CDR1 as SEHNR and CDR2 as FQNEAQ (reference sequence). The V gene lost 4 bases and the J gene lost 6 bases, with 15 bases spanning the gap. The CDR3 has 14 residues. DNA of the CDR3: TGTGCCAGCAGCTCTAGCCCAGGCAGCCATGGCTACACCTTC. This sequence encodes CASSSSPGSHGYTF.

J is TRBJ2-7 and V is TRBV5-1, with 8 positions matching TRBD1. The CDR3 extends over 14 amino acids. The junction had 2 bases not matched to a gene; V was cut back by 1 base and J by 2 bases. The germline V gene has CDR1 SGHRS and CDR2 YFSETQ. CDR3 residues: CASSLRTGPYEQYF. In DNA form, the CDR3 reads TGCGCCAGCAGCTTGAGGACAGGGCCCTACGAGCAGTACTTC.

The chain uses TRBV2 and TRBJ1-1; no reliable D call. Germline CDR1 is SNHLY and CDR2 is FYNNEI. CDR3 size: 13 residues. V lost 5 bases to trimming and J lost 3 bases, with 10 bases between them. The CDR3 region is CASSSRYDTEAFF. The CDR3 DNA sequence: TGTGCCAGCAGTTCGCGGTACGACACTGAAGCTTTCTTT.

This chain uses TRBV7-9 with TRBJ2-7; TRBD2 might be the D (7 bases). Per germline, CDR1 SEHNR and CDR2 FQNEAQ (reference sequence). Trimming cost V 5 bases and J 5 bases, with 13 bases left between them. CDR3 length: 13 amino acids. This chain's CDR3 is CASSIGGGDEQYF. CDR3 DNA: TGTGCCAGCAGCATAGGGGGAGGGGACGAGCAGTACTTC.

CDR3 protein: CASSPMTRNTEAFF. CDR3 in DNA: TGTGCCAGCTCACCGATGACACGGAACACTGAAGCTTTCTTT. The chain links TRBV18 to TRBJ1-1; D is unresolved. The V and J ends lost 3 bases and 1 base respectively, with 9 bases between them. This CDR3 has 14 residues. The V gene's germline CDR1 is KGHSH and CDR2 LQKENI.

J is TRBJ2-7 and V is TRBV5-1, with 8 bases matching TRBD2. The trim removed 2 bases at V and 3 bases at J, leaving 4 bases unmatched. The germline CDR1 and CDR2 sequences are SGHRS and YFSETQ. The CDR3 runs to 14 residues. CDR3 sequence: CASSLLTSVYEQYF. The CDR3, as DNA: TGCGCCAGCAGCTTACTGACTAGCGTCTACGAGCAGTACTTC. The full variable domain, its missing parts supplied by reference TRBV5-1 and TRBJ2-7, is KAGVTQTPRYLIKTRGQQVTLSCSPISGHRSVSWYQQTPGQGLQFLFEYFSETQRNKGNFPGRFSGRQFSNSRSEMNVSTLELGDSALYLCASSLLTSVYEQYFGPGTRLTVT.

V usage is TRBV2 and J usage is TRBJ2-5; D possibly corresponds to TRBD2 (6 bases). The CDR3 loop spans 16 amino acids. CDR1 is SNHLY and CDR2 is FYNNEI in the germline V gene. V dropped 2 bases and J dropped 1 base, with 14 bases sitting between them. The CDR3 region is CASSELASGAQETQYF. CDR3 nucleotide sequence: TGTGCCAGCAGTGAACTAGCTTCGGGAGCCCAAGAGACCCAGTACTTC. The full variable domain, with the rest looked up from reference TRBV2 and TRBJ2-5, is EPEVTQTPSHQVTQMGQEVILRCVPISNHLYFYWYRQILGQKVEFLVSFYNNEISEKSEIFDDQFSVERPDGSNFTLKIRSTKLEDSAMYFCASSELASGAQETQYFGPGTRLLVL.

The chain recombines TRBV5-4 with TRBJ2-7, with D possibly TRBD1 on 5 matching bases. This CDR3 has 13 amino acids. Germline CDR1 reads SGHNT; CDR2 reads YYREEE (reference sequence). V was pared by 7 bases and J by 3 bases, with 14 bases between. CDR3 sequence: CASAPGLNYEQYF. The CDR3 DNA reads as TGTGCCAGCGCCCCAGGGTTGAACTACGAGCAGTACTTC.

The rearrangement links TRBV20-1 to TRBJ2-1; TRBD2 is a possible D gene (5 bases). The V gene's germline CDR1 is DFQATT and CDR2 SNEGSKA (reference sequence). The CDR3 has 11 amino acids. V was clipped by 0 bases and J by 12 bases, with 9 bases between them. CDR3 nucleotide sequence: TGCAGTGCTAGAGATAGAGGAGGGCAGTTCTTC. Residues: CSARDRGGQFF.

This clone was counted a single time. The chain links TRBV7-8 to TRBJ1-1; the D gene is possibly TRBD1 (6 bases). CDR3 size: 12 residues. The V end was cut by 5 bases, the J end by 9 bases, with 13 bases between. In germline, CDR1 is SGHVS, CDR2 FQNEAQ. Here the CDR3 DNA reads TGTGCCAGCAGCCGGGACACTTCTAAAGCTTTCTTT. As protein: CASSRDTSKAFF.

The chain recombines TRBV18 with TRBJ1-6, with D maybe TRBD1 (6 bases). Trimming removed 5 bases at V and 8 bases at J, with 19 bases between. Germline lookup yields CDR1 KGHSH and CDR2 LQKENI. The CDR3 is 16 amino acids. The CDR3 spells CASSDKIAGVDSPLHF. CDR3 nucleotide sequence: TGTGCCAGCTCAGATAAGATCGCAGGGGTCGATTCACCCCTCCACTTT.

On this clone itself: Compared with germline, one end of the junction differs, possibly owing to a read error. This chain uses TRBV28 with TRBJ1-4; D ambiguous. The CDR3 sequence is 12 residues long. CDR1 is MDHEN and CDR2 is SYDVKM in the germline V gene. CDR3 sequence (DNA): TGTGCTAGCACAGCAACTAATGAAAAACTGTTTTTT. Residues: CASTATNEKLFF. Full variable domain (rest looked up from reference TRBV28 and TRBJ1-4): DVKVTQSSRYLVKRTGEKVFLECVQDMDHENMFWYRQDPGLGLRLIYFSYDVKMKEKGDIPEGYSVSREKKERFSLILESASTNQTSMYLCASTATNEKLFFGSGTQLSVL.

This chain joins TRBV7-2 and TRBJ2-7; the D is unclear. Trimming took off 5 bases at V and 2 bases at J, with 10 bases between the two ends. CDR1 is SGHTA and CDR2 is FQGNSA in the germline V gene. The CDR3 covers 13 residues. CDR3 protein: CASSHSPTYEQYF. For the CDR3, the DNA is TGTGCCAGCAGCCATAGTCCCACCTACGAGCAGTACTTC.

This chain joins TRBV19 and TRBJ1-1, with 8 bases matching TRBD1. The V and J ends lost 5 bases and 4 bases, in that order; junction bases with no gene match: 6. The germline V gene encodes CDR1 LNHDA and CDR2 SQIVND (reference sequence). The CDR3 consists of 14 residues. CDR3 residues: CASSPWTGSTEAFF. The DNA of the CDR3 is TGTGCCAGTAGTCCCTGGACAGGGTCCACTGAAGCTTTCTTT.

Remarks on this clone: Compared with germline, one end of the junction differs, possibly owing to a read error. V gene TRBV28 combines with J gene TRBJ1-1; D possibly corresponds to TRBD1 (6 bases). Germline-derived CDR1 and CDR2 are MDHEN and SYDVKM. This CDR3 is built from 14 residues. CDR3 in amino acids: CASSPQGMNTEAFF. In DNA form, the CDR3 reads TGTGCCAGCAGTCCACAGGGTATGAACACTGAAGCTTTTTTT.

V usage is TRBV2 and J usage is TRBJ1-2; TRBD1 matches at 12 bases. The CDR3 is made up of 15 amino acids. CDR1 SNHLY and CDR2 FYNNEI come from the germline V gene. V was pared by 6 bases and J by 3 bases, with 5 bases of the junction left unmatched. CDR3 sequence: CASSTGTGGYYGYTF. The CDR3 DNA is TGTGCCAGCAGCACGGGGACAGGGGGCTACTATGGCTACACCTTC.

In regard to this clone: Other DNA sequences in this sample translate to the same CDR3. The chain links TRBV11-2 to TRBJ1-2; no firm D call. The CDR3 runs 14 residues. CDR1 and CDR2 (germline): SGHAT, FQNNGV. The V end lost 1 base, the J end lost 5 bases, and 11 bases lay between the germline ends. In DNA form, the CDR3 reads TGTGCCAGCAGCTTAGGGGATCGGGGTTATGGCTACACCTTC. Translation: CASSLGDRGYGYTF.

In this sample, this clone turned up once. The chain combines TRBV5-1 with TRBJ1-4, with D tentatively TRBD1 (6 bases). CDR3 length: 15 residues. V was clipped by 4 bases and J by 5 bases, with 15 bases between them. Per germline, CDR1 SGHRS and CDR2 YFSETQ. CDR3 nucleotide sequence: TGCGCCAGCAGCCCGGGGGGGCATCCGAATGAAAAACTGTTTTTT. Translation gives CASSPGGHPNEKLFF.

This clone was counted once. The chain combines TRBV18 with TRBJ2-3; 7 positions match TRBD1. Germline V gene data show CDR1 as KGHSH and CDR2 as LQKENI. J was trimmed by 6 bases and V by 8 bases; bases with no gene match: 2. The CDR3 loop spans 11 amino acids. CDR3 DNA: TGTGCCAGCACCAGGGGGGATACGCAGTATTTT. Translating gives CASTRGDTQYF.

Only one count was recorded for this clone. The V call is TRBV5-6, the J call TRBJ1-1; D perhaps matches TRBD1 (6 bases). The CDR3 spans 15 residues. CDR1 SGHDT and CDR2 YYEEEE come from the germline V gene. Trimming took 2 bases from V and 3 from J, leaving 14 bases between them. Here the CDR3 DNA reads TGTGCCAGCAGCTTTATCGACAGGAGGCACACTGAAGCTTTCTTT. Translating gives CASSFIDRRHTEAFF.

The rearrangement uses TRBV5-1 and TRBJ1-1; D uncertain. The CDR3 covers 14 residues. Germline CDR1 is SGHRS and CDR2 is YFSETQ. The V gene lost 1 base and the J gene lost 0 bases, with 7 bases spanning the gap. The CDR3 region is CASSLSGLNTEAFF. CDR3 DNA: TGCGCCAGCAGCTTGTCGGGGTTGAACACTGAAGCTTTCTTT.

This chain uses TRBV27 with TRBJ2-5; D possibly corresponds to TRBD1 (5 bases). The germline CDR1 and CDR2 sequences are MNHEY and SMNVEV (reference sequence). The CDR3 totals 16 residues. The V end lost 5 bases, the J end lost 4 bases, and 20 bases lay between the germline ends. The CDR3 sequence is CASSRQTRGTTETQYF. The CDR3 DNA reads as TGTGCCAGCAGTCGACAGACAAGGGGTACGACAGAGACCCAGTACTTC.